This entry lists 29 T cell receptor beta chains sequenced from one sample in a study of memory CD4+ T cells and cytomegalovirus serostatus (dated by TCRdb to between 2018 and 2021). Library preparation employed the immunoSEQ multiplex PCR assay. Drawn from immuneACCESS, this table holds only the in-frame rearrangements with V and J called that TCRdb kept. Clones are partly lost; checked studies trace under half to an unresolved V gene and leave the rest unexplained. Here the sample has some 59,000 clones; approximately 78% occur a single time. Roughly 0.9% of the sample comes from the top ten. A FACSAria II was used to sort memory CD4+ T cells, defined as single viable CD3+CD4+CD8-CD45RO+ cells. Material: memory CD4+ T cells from blood. The receptor source for this set is an adult in good health and CMV-seronegative.

The chain employs TRBV5-4 and TRBJ2-1; 15 nucleotides match TRBD2. The CDR3 has 15 residues. CDR1 is SGHNT, CDR2 YYREEE, per germline (reference sequence). The trim removed 4 bases at V and 15 bases at J, leaving 11 bases unmatched. CDR3 protein: CASSPGTSGRRGRFF. The CDR3 nucleotides read TGTGCCAGCAGCCCCGGGACTAGCGGGAGGAGGGGGCGGTTCTTC.

This chain joins TRBV4-2 and TRBJ1-5, with 9 bases lining up with TRBD1. Germline V gene data show CDR1 as LGHNA and CDR2 as YNFKEQ. The ends lost 2 bases at V and 2 bases at J; junction bases unmatched: 13. This CDR3 comprises 19 residues. CDR3 amino acids: CASSQTGGAGGVGNQPQHF. As DNA, the CDR3 is TGTGCCAGCAGCCAAACAGGGGGCGCGGGGGGGGTTGGCAATCAGCCCCAGCATTTT.

This chain connects TRBV10-3 to TRBJ1-1; D is perhaps TRBD1 (6 bases). The CDR3 has 15 residues. Trimming took 3 bases from V and 2 from J, leaving 13 bases between them. Germline loops: CDR1 ENHRY, CDR2 SYGVKD. The CDR3 bases are TGTGCCATCAGTGAACCAGGGGAGGGAAACACTGAAGCTTTCTTT. This sequence encodes CAISEPGEGNTEAFF.

This sequence joins TRBV10-1 and TRBJ1-1; D gene uncertain. Trimming removed 0 bases from V and 1 base from J, with 9 bases in between. Looked up from germline, CDR1 is WNHNN and CDR2 is SYGVQD (reference sequence). The CDR3 runs to 15 residues. The CDR3 spells CASSESLLENTEAFF. The CDR3 coding sequence is TGCGCCAGCAGTGAGTCTCTTTTGGAGAACACTGAAGCTTTCTTT.

The chain combines TRBV7-9 with TRBJ1-2; D is unresolved. V gave up 5 bases and J gave up 7 bases, with 11 bases separating them. The germline gives CDR1 SEHNR, CDR2 FQNEAQ (reference sequence). The CDR3 has 12 residues. This chain's CDR3 is CASSTRRVGYTF. The CDR3 DNA reads TGTGCCAGCAGCACCCGGAGGGTTGGCTACACCTTC.

The chain uses TRBV14 and TRBJ2-6; a possible D gene is TRBD1 (5 bases). From germline, CDR1 is SGHDN and CDR2 FVKESK. The CDR3 runs to 14 residues. V lost 4 bases and J 12 bases, leaving 16 bases between the germline ends. CDR3 residues: CASSLRGYQGVLTF. The CDR3 DNA sequence: TGTGCCAGCAGCCTAAGGGGTTATCAGGGCGTCCTGACTTTC.

The rearrangement uses TRBV5-1 and TRBJ2-7; D is unclear. This CDR3 has 13 amino acids. In germline, CDR1 is SGHRS, CDR2 YFSETQ. The V and J ends lost 0 bases and 3 bases respectively, with 7 bases between them. The CDR3 spells CASSLGGIYEQYF. For the CDR3, the DNA is TGCGCCAGCAGCTTGGGGGGTATCTACGAGCAGTACTTC.

The chain couples TRBV14 to TRBJ2-1; 8 nucleotides line up with TRBD2. The trim removed 3 bases at V and 8 bases at J, leaving 6 bases unmatched. The CDR3 sequence is 14 residues long. Germline V gene data show CDR1 as SGHDN and CDR2 as FVKESK. The CDR3 loop is CASSHGGRSYEQFF. CDR3 DNA sequence: TGTGCCAGCAGCCATGGCGGGAGGTCCTATGAGCAGTTCTTC.

The chain employs TRBV15 and TRBJ2-7; maybe TRBD2 (7 bases). Germline V lookup: CDR1 LNHNV, CDR2 YYDKDF (reference sequence). The V end was cut by 5 bases, the J end by 6 bases, with 17 bases between. The CDR3 is 14 residues long. The CDR3 region has the DNA TGTGCCACCAGCGAGGGGGGGGCGCGGGTCGAGCAGTACTTC. Its translation: CATSEGGARVEQYF.

This chain links TRBV30 with TRBJ2-3, with D possibly being TRBD1 or TRBD2 (5 bases each). V was pared by 3 bases and J by 0 bases, with 7 bases between. The CDR3 has 13 amino acids. The germline V gene encodes CDR1 GTSNPN and CDR2 SVGIG (reference sequence). This CDR3 is CAWSRDSTDTQYF. CDR3 bases: TGTGCCTGGAGCCGGGACAGCACAGATACGCAGTATTTT.

V usage is TRBV19 and J usage is TRBJ1-4, with D possibly TRBD1 on 6 matching bases. V lost 7 bases, J lost 10 bases, and 16 bases lay in between. The CDR3 length is 13 residues. Per the germline V gene, CDR1 is LNHDA and CDR2 is SQIVND (reference sequence). This CDR3 is CASMEARGGKLFF. The CDR3 nucleotides read TGTGCCAGTATGGAGGCCAGGGGAGGAAAACTGTTTTTT.

The chain couples TRBV6-1 to TRBJ2-5, with 8 bases identical to TRBD1. Germline V gives CDR1 MNHNS, CDR2 SASEGT. The CDR3 totals 15 residues. J lost 5 bases, V lost 1 base, and 6 bases had no gene match. CDR3 DNA: TGTGCCAGCAGTGAAGGACAGGGGTTTCTCGAGACCCAGTACTTC. This translates into CASSEGQGFLETQYF.

The V and J genes are TRBV6-6 and TRBJ2-1; a possible D gene is TRBD2 (6 bases). The germline gives CDR1 MNHNY, CDR2 SVGAGI (reference sequence). The V end lost 6 bases, the J end lost 0 bases, and 12 bases lay between the germline ends. The CDR3 contains 15 residues. Here the CDR3 DNA reads TGTGCCAGCAGCCCCCGGGGGAGCTCCTACAATGAGCAGTTCTTC. Its translation: CASSPRGSSYNEQFF.

The rearrangement links TRBV28 to TRBJ2-1, with D hard to call. This CDR3 is built from 14 residues. Trimming shortened V by 5 bases and J by 9 bases, and 17 bases separated the two germline ends. Germline loops: CDR1 MDHEN, CDR2 SYDVKM. CDR3 in amino acids: CASSPPWREGEQFF. The CDR3 region has the DNA TGTGCCAGCAGTCCCCCCTGGAGAGAAGGTGAGCAGTTCTTC.

This clone was seen a single time. The V and J genes are TRBV2 and TRBJ1-4, with TRBD1 identical over 9 bases. The ends lost 0 bases at V and 9 bases at J; junction bases unmatched: 14. The CDR3 extends over 18 amino acids. Germline assignment: CDR1 SNHLY and CDR2 FYNNEI. CDR3 in amino acids: CASSEAGTGLRERQKLFF. The CDR3 DNA is TGTGCCAGCAGTGAAGCAGGGACAGGGTTGCGTGAAAGACAAAAACTGTTTTTT.

The V and J genes are TRBV10-1 and TRBJ2-1, with 7 bases identical to TRBD2. V trimming: 7 bases; J trimming: 0 bases; junction bases outside the gene matches: 24. The CDR3 covers 21 residues. Germline loops: CDR1 WNHNN, CDR2 SYGVQD (reference sequence). The CDR3 DNA reads TGCGCCAGCATGCCTTCCCTAAGCGGGGCAAAGAAATCCTTCTCCTACAATGAGCAGTTCTTC. Protein product: CASMPSLSGAKKSFSYNEQFF.

The chain uses TRBV5-6 and TRBJ1-2; D unresolved. Germline values: CDR1 SGHDT, CDR2 YYEEEE. Trimming pared 0 bases from V and 0 bases from J, leaving 15 bases between. The CDR3 loop spans 17 amino acids. As DNA, the CDR3 is TGTGCCAGCAGCTTGGGGGCAGGCCCCGCACCTAACTATGGCTACACCTTC. It codes for CASSLGAGPAPNYGYTF.

V usage is TRBV7-2 and J usage is TRBJ2-1, with TRBD2 matching over 9 bases. The junction had 12 bases not matched to a gene; V was cut back by 5 bases and J by 7 bases. Germline lookup yields CDR1 SGHTA and CDR2 FQGNSA. The CDR3 extends over 16 amino acids. CDR3 protein: CASSPSRGLALNEQFF. CDR3 DNA: TGTGCCAGCAGCCCTTCCCGAGGACTAGCGCTTAATGAGCAGTTCTTC.

This chain joins TRBV6-6 and TRBJ2-1; D uncertain. The germline V gene has CDR1 MNHNY and CDR2 SVGAGI (reference sequence). The CDR3 is made up of 16 amino acids. V lost 8 bases and J 1 base, leaving 18 bases between the germline ends. The CDR3 region is CASSFIGSPSYNEQFF. The CDR3 region has the DNA TGTGCCAGCTCCTTTATTGGATCCCCTTCCTACAATGAGCAGTTCTTC.

The rearrangement uses TRBV6-5 and TRBJ2-1; 7 positions match TRBD2. Unmatched junction bases numbered 9, after V lost 4 bases and J lost 3 bases. CDR3 length: 16 residues. Germline values: CDR1 MNHEY, CDR2 SVGAGI. For the CDR3, the DNA is TGTGCCAGCAGTTTGGGGGGGGAGAGACACTACAATGAGCAGTTCTTC. Protein product: CASSLGGERHYNEQFF.

This rearrangement joins TRBV6-6 to TRBJ2-5; D may match TRBD1 or TRBD2 (6 bases each). CDR1 is MNHNY, CDR2 SVGAGI, per germline (reference sequence). The CDR3 contains 12 residues. V shed 8 bases and J shed 7 bases, with 14 bases lying between them. The CDR3 region has the DNA TGTGCCAGCGGAACAGAGGGGGGGACCCAGTACTTC. It translates to CASGTEGGTQYF.

The table lists this clone with a count of one. The chain joins TRBV5-1 to TRBJ2-1; D tentatively reads TRBD1 or TRBD2 (5 bases each). V was shortened by 4 bases and J by 8 bases, with 16 bases between the two germline ends. Per the germline V gene, CDR1 is SGHRS and CDR2 is YFSETQ. This CDR3 contains 14 residues. In DNA form, the CDR3 reads TGCGCCAGCAGCCCGGGACGGTCTTTTGATGAGCAGTTCTTC. It specifies CASSPGRSFDEQFF.

The rearrangement links TRBV7-2 to TRBJ2-5, with 11 nucleotides matching TRBD2. The CDR3 consists of 15 residues. Germline CDR1 reads SGHTA; CDR2 reads FQGNSA. The V gene end was trimmed by 5 bases and the J gene end by 11 bases; junction bases not matched to a gene: 13. The CDR3 loop reads CASSTIAGGPYEQYF. The CDR3 DNA follows: TGTGCCAGCAGCACGATAGCGGGAGGGCCGTATGAGCAGTACTTC.

V is TRBV19 and J is TRBJ1-6, with a possible D match to TRBD1 (5 bases). Germline lookup yields CDR1 LNHDA and CDR2 SQIVND (reference sequence). The CDR3 is made up of 13 amino acids. Trimming left V 8 bases short and J 3 bases short, with 8 bases between. CDR3 in amino acids: CASAQGYNSPLHF. CDR3 DNA: TGTGCCAGTGCTCAGGGCTATAATTCACCCCTCCACTTT.

V gene TRBV7-7 combines with J gene TRBJ2-5; TRBD1 agrees at 10 bases. The CDR3 consists of 13 residues. The germline V gene encodes CDR1 SSHAT and CDR2 FNYEAQ (reference sequence). With V trimmed by 5 bases and J by 6 bases, 3 bases remained unmatched. The CDR3: CASSKDRGQTQYF. The CDR3 region has the DNA TGTGCCAGCAGCAAAGACAGGGGGCAGACCCAGTACTTC.

The V call is TRBV5-6, the J call TRBJ2-2; unclear D gene. The CDR3 covers 14 residues. In germline, CDR1 is SGHDT, CDR2 YYEEEE. The V end was cut by 5 bases, the J end by 1 base, with 9 bases between. This CDR3 is CASSWNRNTGELFF. Here the CDR3 DNA reads TGTGCCAGCAGTTGGAACAGGAACACCGGGGAGCTGTTTTTT.

The chain has TRBV7-6 and TRBJ2-5, with 7 bases fitting TRBD2. The CDR3 totals 15 residues. With 6 bases clipped from V and 5 bases from J, the junction kept 12 bases outside the gene matches. CDR1 SGHVS and CDR2 FNYEAQ come from the germline V gene. The CDR3 sequence: CASRQGPQGGETQYF. The CDR3 region has the DNA TGTGCCAGCAGGCAGGGCCCGCAGGGAGGGGAGACCCAGTACTTC.

V and J are TRBV19 and TRBJ1-5; a weak D match, TRBD1 (6 bases). The V end was cut by 3 bases, the J end by 6 bases, with 12 bases between. CDR3 length: 14 residues. Germline V gene lookup returns CDR1 LNHDA and CDR2 SQIVND (reference sequence). CDR3 nucleotide sequence: TGTGCCAGTAGTATGTCGGGGGGCCCTCAGCCCCAGCATTTT. Protein: CASSMSGGPQPQHF.

V gene TRBV2 combines with J gene TRBJ2-4; no definite D call. CDR1 SNHLY and CDR2 FYNNEI come from the germline V gene. V was cut by 4 bases and J by 8 bases, with 9 bases left in between. This CDR3 has 12 residues. For the CDR3, the DNA is TGTGCCAGCAGTGCCGACTGGGACATTCAGTACTTC. Protein sequence: CASSADWDIQYF.